These T cell receptor beta chains were read from a single sample in a study of T cells in localized non-small cell lung cancer. Method: immunoSEQ multiplex PCR; TCRdb's copy keeps in-frame clones and lacks some. The table lists 15,000 to 25,000 clones, 75% to 95% of them singletons, with roughly 4% in the top ten. The sample was peripheral blood, taken before any cancer treatment. The receptor source for this set is a male donor aged 60 or over with stage I squamous cell lung carcinoma. Both conserved end residues are part of each CDR3. The order of the fields is D gene, J gene, V gene, clone size, CDR3 DNA, CDR3 protein. D genes are given only for firm matches. Only part of the rows carry a size: once, few, many, or a class if the clone is expanded.

D: NA
J: TRBJ2-7
V: TRBV7-9
size: NA
DNA: TGTGCCAGCAGCTTAGGGCAGGGTATAGCGAACGAGCAGTACTTC
CDR3: CASSLGQGIANEQYF

D: NA
J: TRBJ2-5
V: TRBV7-7
size: NA
DNA: TGTGCCAGCAGCTCGGGGAGTGGTGGAGAGACCCAGTACTTC
CDR3: CASSSGSGGETQYF

D: NA
J: TRBJ2-1
V: TRBV2
size: NA
DNA: TGTGCCAGCACTGAAGTATCGGCGGGGAAGCAGTTCTTC
CDR3: CASTEVSAGKQFF

D: TRBD2
J: TRBJ2-3
V: TRBV7-2
size: NA
DNA: TGTGCCAGCAGCCTCGGACTAGCGGGAGGGGCAGATACGCAGTATTTT
CDR3: CASSLGLAGGADTQYF

D: NA
J: TRBJ2-5
V: TRBV7-9
size: NA
DNA: TGTGCCAGCAGCTTATCCGAAGTCATTGAGACCCAGTACTTC
CDR3: CASSLSEVIETQYF

D: NA
J: TRBJ2-1
V: TRBV4-2
size: NA
DNA: TGTGCCAGCAGCCAAGGTCGTCGGGTCAACTGGGGGGAGCAGTTCTTC
CDR3: CASSQGRRVNWGEQFF

D: NA
J: TRBJ2-2
V: TRBV7-9
size: few
DNA: TGTGCCAGCAGCTTCGGGGGTAATAACACCGGGGAGCTGTTTTTT
CDR3: CASSFGGNNTGELFF

D: NA
J: TRBJ1-1
V: TRBV5-1
size: NA
DNA: TGCGCCAGCAGCTTGGATGCCCCCGGGGGCACTGAAGCTTTCTTT
CDR3: CASSLDAPGGTEAFF

D: TRBD2
J: TRBJ2-2
V: TRBV5-1
size: NA
DNA: TGCGCCAGCAGCTCCTTTATAGCGGGAGCCGGGGAGCTGTTTTTT
CDR3: CASSSFIAGAGELFF

D: NA
J: TRBJ1-1
V: TRBV2
size: NA
DNA: TGTGCCAGCAGGCTTAGACAGGACGAGGATGAAGCTTTCTTT
CDR3: CASRLRQDEDEAFF

D: NA
J: TRBJ1-1
V: TRBV5-1
size: NA
DNA: TGCGCCAGCAGCTTGGAGGGTCAGGGAGCTTTCTTT
CDR3: CASSLEGQGAFF

D: NA
J: TRBJ2-7
V: TRBV7-9
size: NA
DNA: TGTGCCAGCAGCTTAGAAGCAGGGCTCGAGCAGTACTTC
CDR3: CASSLEAGLEQYF

D: TRBD1
J: TRBJ1-2
V: TRBV11-2
size: once
DNA: TGTGCCAGCAGCTTGGACAGGGGTCTTGGCTACACCTTC
CDR3: CASSLDRGLGYTF

D: NA
J: TRBJ2-1
V: TRBV28
size: NA
DNA: TGTGCCAGCAGTTTTGAGGGGGACAATGAGCAGTTCTTC
CDR3: CASSFEGDNEQFF

D: TRBD1
J: TRBJ1-5
V: TRBV28
size: NA
DNA: TGTGCCAGCAGTCCTTCACGATATTCCGGGACAGGGAAGAGAGTAGATCAGCCCCAGCATTTT
CDR3: CASSPSRYSGTGKRVDQPQHF

D: TRBD1
J: TRBJ1-1
V: TRBV6-5
size: NA
DNA: TGTGCCAGCAGCAGACAGGGGGGCACTGAAGCTTTCTTT
CDR3: CASSRQGGTEAFF

D: NA
J: TRBJ2-5
V: TRBV5-1
size: NA
DNA: TGCGCCAGCAGCTTGGGGCGGGACCAAGAGACCCAGTACTTC
CDR3: CASSLGRDQETQYF

D: NA
J: TRBJ1-5
V: TRBV2
size: NA
DNA: TGTGCCAGCAGTGACGGACGAAATAGCAATCAGCCCCAGCATTTT
CDR3: CASSDGRNSNQPQHF

D: NA
J: TRBJ1-2
V: TRBV27
size: NA
DNA: TGTGCCAGCAGTTCCATCCCGGCCACAGAAGGCTACACCTTC
CDR3: CASSSIPATEGYTF

D: NA
J: TRBJ1-4
V: TRBV5-1
size: NA
DNA: TGCGCCAGCAGCTTGGATGGGTTGGCTGAAAAACTGTTTTTT
CDR3: CASSLDGLAEKLFF

D: NA
J: TRBJ2-3
V: TRBV5-4
size: once
DNA: TGTGCCAGCAGCTTGGGTGGGACTCCCCGCGCAGATACGCAGTATTTT
CDR3: CASSLGGTPRADTQYF

D: TRBD1
J: TRBJ1-1
V: TRBV6-4
size: NA
DNA: TGTGCCAGCAGGCAAGGACAGGGCGAAGCTTTCTTT
CDR3: CASRQGQGEAFF

D: NA
J: TRBJ2-7
V: TRBV14
size: NA
DNA: TGTGCCAGCAGCCAAGGGCGGACATCGAAACCCTACGAGCAGTACTTC
CDR3: CASSQGRTSKPYEQYF

D: NA
J: TRBJ1-4
V: TRBV4-2
size: NA
DNA: TGTGCCAGCAGCCCAGTCGGGGAAAAACTGTTTTTT
CDR3: CASSPVGEKLFF

D: NA
J: TRBJ2-1
V: TRBV6-6
size: NA
DNA: TGTGCCAGCAGTTATAGGTATGAGCAGTTCTTC
CDR3: CASSYRYEQFF

D: NA
J: TRBJ2-4
V: TRBV5-1
size: NA
DNA: TGCGCCAGCAGCTTGCCCAGGGGAGAAGCCAAAAACATTCAGTACTTC
CDR3: CASSLPRGEAKNIQYF